This T cell receptor (beta chain) stems from a study of OX40 agonist ivuxolimab in advanced cancers. Concerning the study at large: Ivuxolimab was a fully human IgG2 agonistic monoclonal antibody targeting the costimulatory receptor OX40 (CD134). Intravenous ivuxolimab was administered to patients every 2 weeks at six dose levels: 0.01, 0.1, 0.3, 1.5, 3 and 10 mg/kg. Of the approximately 50 dose-escalation patients, hepatocellular carcinoma was present in 19, melanoma in about 15, renal cell carcinoma in 9 and head and neck cancer in 9. In the dose-escalation cohort, around four fifths of patients were male, and the mean age was approximately 60 years with a range of roughly 20 to 79. Patients were allowed to have had prior anti-PD-1, anti-PD-L1 or anti-CTLA-4 therapy, and around two fifths of the dose-escalation patients had been treated with checkpoint inhibitors. Partial responses were achieved by three dose-escalation patients, of whom one had hepatocellular carcinoma and two had cutaneous melanoma. The point of sequencing TCRbeta in the periphery was to test whether ivuxolimab changed TCR sequence diversity and drove clonal T-cell expansion. The paper reports the monotherapy dose-escalation portion (N ≈ 52 patients) of the phase I ivuxolimab trial.

Inclusive of the bounding cysteine and phenylalanine, the CDR3 is 13 residues long. Here the CDR3 DNA is all that survives: 39 bases in frame from base 1. From the germline V gene (reference sequence), CDR1 is PRHDT and CDR2 is FYEKMQ. V and J lose 4 bases and 6 bases, and a span of 13 bases separates them. A single count supports this clone. Its antigen is unknown. One base away there is no much larger clone; base qualities are not given. To sequence the TCRbeta CDR3 region, genomic DNA was isolated from the sorted cells. The immunoSEQ Assay was used for sequencing of TCRbeta CDR3 regions. The table was pulled from immuneACCESS by TCRdb, which kept in-frame rearrangements only. Such tables lose some clones; where checked, under half of the loss comes from unresolved V genes, and the rest has no known cause. This sample holds around 18,000 clones; 70% to 90% were observed only once. The top ten clones comprise around 29% of the sample.

Patients with a history of autoimmune disease or receiving systemic immunosuppression were excluded from the trial. Peripheral blood for TCR sequencing was collected from all dose cohorts at baseline, on cycle 4 day 1, and on cycle 7 day 1. The samples were drawn from a first-in-human, open-label, multicenter phase I dose-escalation trial of ivuxolimab. Adults with locally advanced or metastatic melanoma, renal cell, hepatocellular, or head and neck squamous cell carcinoma were enrolled in the trial. CD4+ and CD8+ T cells were sorted separately from peripheral blood before TCR sequencing. General study outcomes and caveats: At doses from 0.1 to 3.0 mg/kg, clonal expansion was seen in both CD4+ and CD8+ blood T cells between baseline and week 6. Low levels of normalized T-cell clonal expansion were also seen in some nonresponding patients. In the 0.1-3.0 mg/kg groups, partial responders were among the patients with the lowest normalized peripheral clonal expansion, particularly in CD8+ T cells. After ivuxolimab, CD8+ T cells had more expanded clones than CD4+ T cells on average. Antigen specificity was not determined for the clonally expanded peripheral T cells.

The source is an adult with an advanced solid tumor such as melanoma, head and neck, liver or kidney cancer. The sequence joins TRBV13 to TRBJ2-7; the D gene is perhaps TRBD1 or TRBD2, each of them matching over 5 bases. The sample was CD4+ or CD8+ T cells sorted from blood, taken in a trial of the OX40 agonist ivuxolimab. The CDR3 region reads CASSWGTDGEQYF. DNA sequence: TGTGCCAGCAGCTGGGGGACCGACGGCGAGCAGTACTTC.